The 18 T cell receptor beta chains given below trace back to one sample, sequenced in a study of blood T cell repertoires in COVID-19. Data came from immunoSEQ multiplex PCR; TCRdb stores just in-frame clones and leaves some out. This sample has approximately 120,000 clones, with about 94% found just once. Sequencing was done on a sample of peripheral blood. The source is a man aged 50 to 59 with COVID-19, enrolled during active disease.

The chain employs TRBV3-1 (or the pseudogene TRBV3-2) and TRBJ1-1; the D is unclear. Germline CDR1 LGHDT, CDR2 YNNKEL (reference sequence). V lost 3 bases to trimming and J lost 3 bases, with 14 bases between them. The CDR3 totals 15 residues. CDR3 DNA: TGTGCCAGCAGCCATAACCTAGAAGGTGACACTGAAGCTTTCTTT. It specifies CASSHNLEGDTEAFF.

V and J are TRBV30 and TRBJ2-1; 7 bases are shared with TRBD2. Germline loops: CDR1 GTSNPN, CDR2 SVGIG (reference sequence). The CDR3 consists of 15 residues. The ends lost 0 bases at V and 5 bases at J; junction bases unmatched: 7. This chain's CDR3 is CAWSVRAGVDNEQFF. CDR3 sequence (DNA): TGTGCCTGGAGTGTACGGGCGGGAGTTGACAATGAGCAGTTCTTC. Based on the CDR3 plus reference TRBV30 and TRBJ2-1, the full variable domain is SQTIHQWPATLVQPVGSPLSLECTVEGTSNPNLYWYRQAAGRGLQLLFYSVGIGQISSEVPQNLSASRPQDRQFILSSKKLLLSDSGFYLCAWSVRAGVDNEQFFGPGTRLTVL.

The CDR3 sequence is CASSETGYGDGYTF. The CDR3 nucleotides read TGTGCCAGCAGTGAGACAGGTTATGGGGATGGCTACACCTTC. V gene TRBV6-1 combines with J gene TRBJ1-2; D is possibly TRBD1 (6 bases). Germline CDR1 is MNHNS and CDR2 is SASEGT. The CDR3 is made up of 14 amino acids. The V gene lost 3 bases and the J gene lost 6 bases, with 14 bases spanning the gap.

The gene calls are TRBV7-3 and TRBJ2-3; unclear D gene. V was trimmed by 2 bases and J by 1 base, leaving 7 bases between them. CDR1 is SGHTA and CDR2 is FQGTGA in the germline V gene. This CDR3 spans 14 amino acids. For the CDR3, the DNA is TGTGCCAGCAGCTTACAGAGCGGCACAGATACGCAGTATTTT. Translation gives CASSLQSGTDTQYF.

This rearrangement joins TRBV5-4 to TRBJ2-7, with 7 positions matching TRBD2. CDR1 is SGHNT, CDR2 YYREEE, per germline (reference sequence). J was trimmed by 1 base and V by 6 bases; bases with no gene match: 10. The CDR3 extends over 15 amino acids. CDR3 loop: CASKSGGSGSYEQYF. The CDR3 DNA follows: TGTGCCAGCAAAAGTGGCGGGAGTGGGTCCTACGAGCAGTACTTC.

CDR3 protein: CASSDMGLAGGESSYNEQFF. The CDR3 nucleotides are TGTGCCAGCAGTGATATGGGACTAGCGGGAGGGGAGAGCTCCTACAATGAGCAGTTCTTC. The gene calls are TRBV6-1 and TRBJ2-1; 16 bases map to TRBD2. Losses at the gene ends were 3 bases for V and 0 bases for J; bases not matched to a gene: 8. In germline, CDR1 is MNHNS, CDR2 SASEGT. This CDR3 comprises 20 residues.

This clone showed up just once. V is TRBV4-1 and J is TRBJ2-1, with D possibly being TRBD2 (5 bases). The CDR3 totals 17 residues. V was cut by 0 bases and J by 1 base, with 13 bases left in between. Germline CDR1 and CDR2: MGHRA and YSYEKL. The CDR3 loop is CASSQDPRQRSYNEQFF. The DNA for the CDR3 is TGCGCCAGCAGCCAAGATCCACGCCAGCGGTCCTACAATGAGCAGTTCTTC.

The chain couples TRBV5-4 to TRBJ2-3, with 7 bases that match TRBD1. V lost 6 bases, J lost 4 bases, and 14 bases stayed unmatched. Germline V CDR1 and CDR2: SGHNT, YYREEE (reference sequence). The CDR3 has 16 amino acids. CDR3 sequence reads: CASNVETGRGSDTQYF. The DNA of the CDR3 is TGTGCCAGCAACGTGGAGACAGGGCGAGGGTCAGATACGCAGTATTTT.

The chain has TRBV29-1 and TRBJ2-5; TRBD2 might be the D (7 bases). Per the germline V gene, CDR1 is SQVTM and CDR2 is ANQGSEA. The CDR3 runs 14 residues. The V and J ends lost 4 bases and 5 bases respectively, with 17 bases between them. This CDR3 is CSVVRGRGGETQYF. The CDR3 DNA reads TGCAGCGTTGTTCGCGGCAGGGGAGGGGAGACCCAGTACTTC.

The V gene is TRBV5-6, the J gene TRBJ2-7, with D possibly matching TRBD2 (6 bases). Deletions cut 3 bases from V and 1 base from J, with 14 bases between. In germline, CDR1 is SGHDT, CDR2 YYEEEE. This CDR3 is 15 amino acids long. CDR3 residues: CASSSPGVISYEQYF. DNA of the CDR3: TGTGCCAGCAGCTCCCCGGGAGTTATTTCCTACGAGCAGTACTTC.

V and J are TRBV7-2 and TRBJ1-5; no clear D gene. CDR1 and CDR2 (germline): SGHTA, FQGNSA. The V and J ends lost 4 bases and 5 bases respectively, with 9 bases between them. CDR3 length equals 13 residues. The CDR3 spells CASSSRTDQPQHF. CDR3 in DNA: TGTGCCAGCAGCTCCCGGACTGATCAGCCCCAGCATTTT.

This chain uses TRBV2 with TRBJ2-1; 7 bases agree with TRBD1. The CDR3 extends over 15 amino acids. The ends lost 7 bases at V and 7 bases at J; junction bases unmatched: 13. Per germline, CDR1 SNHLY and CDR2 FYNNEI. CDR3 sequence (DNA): TGTGCCAGCAAAACGAACAGGGGATCTTTGAATGAGCAGTTCTTC. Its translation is CASKTNRGSLNEQFF.

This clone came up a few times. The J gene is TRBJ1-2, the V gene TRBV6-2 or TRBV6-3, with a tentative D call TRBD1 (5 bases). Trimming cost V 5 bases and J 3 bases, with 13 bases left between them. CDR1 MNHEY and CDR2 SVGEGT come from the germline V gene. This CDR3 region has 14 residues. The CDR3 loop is CASSPVAGHYGYTF. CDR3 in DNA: TGTGCCAGCAGTCCCGTGGCAGGGCACTATGGCTACACCTTC.

The CDR3 DNA reads TGTGCCATCAGTCTACAGTATGGCTACACCTTC. It encodes CAISLQYGYTF. This chain connects TRBV10-3 to TRBJ1-2, with unresolved D. The V gene's germline CDR1 is ENHRY and CDR2 SYGVKD. The V gene lost 5 bases and the J gene lost 5 bases, with 6 bases spanning the gap. The CDR3 sequence is 11 residues long.

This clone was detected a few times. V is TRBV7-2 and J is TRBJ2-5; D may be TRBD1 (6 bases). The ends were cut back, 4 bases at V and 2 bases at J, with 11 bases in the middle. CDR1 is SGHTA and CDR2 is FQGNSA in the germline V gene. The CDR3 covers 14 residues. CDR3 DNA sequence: TGTGCCAGCAGCTCCGGGACAACACAAGAGACCCAGTACTTC. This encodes CASSSGTTQETQYF.

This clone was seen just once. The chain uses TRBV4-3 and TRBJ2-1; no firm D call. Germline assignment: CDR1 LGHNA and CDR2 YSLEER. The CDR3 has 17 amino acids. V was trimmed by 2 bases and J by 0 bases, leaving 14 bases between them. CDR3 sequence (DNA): TGCGCCAGCAGCCAAAGCATTGAGACGGGCTCCTACAATGAGCAGTTCTTC. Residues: CASSQSIETGSYNEQFF.

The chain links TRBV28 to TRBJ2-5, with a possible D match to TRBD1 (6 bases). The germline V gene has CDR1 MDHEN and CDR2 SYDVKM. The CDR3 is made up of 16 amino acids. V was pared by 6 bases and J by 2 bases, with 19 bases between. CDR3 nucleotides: TGTGCCAGCAGGATCTATAAAACCGGGACACAAGAGACCCAGTACTTC. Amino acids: CASRIYKTGTQETQYF.

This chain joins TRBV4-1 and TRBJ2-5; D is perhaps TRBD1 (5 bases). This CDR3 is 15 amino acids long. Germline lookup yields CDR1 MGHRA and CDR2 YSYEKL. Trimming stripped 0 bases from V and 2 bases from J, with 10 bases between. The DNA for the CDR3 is TGCGCCAGCAGCCAAGAGGGGCATCCACAAGAGACCCAGTACTTC. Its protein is CASSQEGHPQETQYF.